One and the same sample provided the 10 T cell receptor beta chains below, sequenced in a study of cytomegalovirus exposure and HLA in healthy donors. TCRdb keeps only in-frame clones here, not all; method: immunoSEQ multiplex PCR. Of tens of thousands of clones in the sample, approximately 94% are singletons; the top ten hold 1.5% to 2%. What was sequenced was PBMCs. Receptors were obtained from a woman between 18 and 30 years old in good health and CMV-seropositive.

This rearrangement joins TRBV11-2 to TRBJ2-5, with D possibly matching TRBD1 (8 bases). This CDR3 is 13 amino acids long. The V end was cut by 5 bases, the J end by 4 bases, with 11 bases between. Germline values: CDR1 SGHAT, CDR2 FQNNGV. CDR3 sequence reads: CASSHRGGETQYF. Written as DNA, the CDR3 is TGTGCCAGCAGCCACAGGGGGGGAGAGACCCAGTACTTC.

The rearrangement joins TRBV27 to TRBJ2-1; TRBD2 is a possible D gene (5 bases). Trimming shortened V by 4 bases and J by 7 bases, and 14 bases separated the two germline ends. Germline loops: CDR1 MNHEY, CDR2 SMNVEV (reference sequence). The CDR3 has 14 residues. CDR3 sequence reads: CASSSLERGNEQFF. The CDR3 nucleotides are TGTGCCAGCAGTTCGCTAGAACGGGGTAATGAGCAGTTCTTC.

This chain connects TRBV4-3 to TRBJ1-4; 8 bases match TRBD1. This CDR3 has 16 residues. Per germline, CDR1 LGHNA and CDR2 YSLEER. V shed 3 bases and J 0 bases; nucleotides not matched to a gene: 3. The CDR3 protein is CASSHGQGATNEKLFF. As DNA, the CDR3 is TGCGCCAGCAGCCACGGACAGGGAGCAACTAATGAAAAACTGTTTTTT.

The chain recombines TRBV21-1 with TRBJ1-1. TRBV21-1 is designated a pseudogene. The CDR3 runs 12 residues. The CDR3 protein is CASSKGRTEAFF. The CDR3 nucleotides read TGTGCCAGCAGCAAGGGGAGGACTGAAGCTTTCTTT.

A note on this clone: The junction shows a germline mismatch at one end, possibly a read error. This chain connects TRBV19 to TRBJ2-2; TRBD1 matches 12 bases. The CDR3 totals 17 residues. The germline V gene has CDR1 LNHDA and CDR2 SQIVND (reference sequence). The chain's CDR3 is CASTIFGTGGRTGELFF. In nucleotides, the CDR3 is TGTGCCAGTACTATATTCGGGACAGGGGGCCGCACCGGGGAGCTGTTTTTT.

CDR3 protein: CAISEQGASEKLFF. The CDR3 DNA reads as TGTGCCATCAGTGAACAGGGGGCGAGTGAAAAACTGTTTTTT. The V call is TRBV10-3, the J call TRBJ1-4, with 9 bases aligning to TRBD1. The length of the CDR3 is 14 residues. CDR1 and CDR2 (germline): ENHRY, SYGVKD. J gave up 7 bases and V 3 bases, and 3 bases lay outside the gene matches.

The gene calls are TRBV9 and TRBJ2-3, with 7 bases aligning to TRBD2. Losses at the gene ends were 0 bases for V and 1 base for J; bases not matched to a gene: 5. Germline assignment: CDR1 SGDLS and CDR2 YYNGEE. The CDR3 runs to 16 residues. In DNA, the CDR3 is TGTGCCAGCAGCGTAGAGGGTAGCGGGCGCACAGATACGCAGTATTTT. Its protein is CASSVEGSGRTDTQYF.

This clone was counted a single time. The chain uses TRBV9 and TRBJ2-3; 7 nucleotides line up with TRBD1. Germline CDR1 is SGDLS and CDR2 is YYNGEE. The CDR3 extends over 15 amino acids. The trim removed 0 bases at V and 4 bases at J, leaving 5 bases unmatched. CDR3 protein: CASSVGRDRPDTQYF. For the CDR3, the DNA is TGTGCCAGCAGCGTAGGACGGGACAGACCAGATACGCAGTATTTT.

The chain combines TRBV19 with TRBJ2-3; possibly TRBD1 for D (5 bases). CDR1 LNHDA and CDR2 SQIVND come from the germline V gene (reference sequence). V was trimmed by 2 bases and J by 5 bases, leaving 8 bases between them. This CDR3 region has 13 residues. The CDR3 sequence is CASSIKGLDTQYF. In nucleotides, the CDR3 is TGTGCCAGTAGTATAAAGGGGTTAGATACGCAGTATTTT.

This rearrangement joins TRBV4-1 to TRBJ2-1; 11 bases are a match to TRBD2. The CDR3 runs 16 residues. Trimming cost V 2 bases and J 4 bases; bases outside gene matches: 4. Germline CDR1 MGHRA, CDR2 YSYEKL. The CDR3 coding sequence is TGCGCCAGCAGCCAACCTATAGCGGGAGGGTACAATGAGCAGTTCTTC. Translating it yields CASSQPIAGGYNEQFF.